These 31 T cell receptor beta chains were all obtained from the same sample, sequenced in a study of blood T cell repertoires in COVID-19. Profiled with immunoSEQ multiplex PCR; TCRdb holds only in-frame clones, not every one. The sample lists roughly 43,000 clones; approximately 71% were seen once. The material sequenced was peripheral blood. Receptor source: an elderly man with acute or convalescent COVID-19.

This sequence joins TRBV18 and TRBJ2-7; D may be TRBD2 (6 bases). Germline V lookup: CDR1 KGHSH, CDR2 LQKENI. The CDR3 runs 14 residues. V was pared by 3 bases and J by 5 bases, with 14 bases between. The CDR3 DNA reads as TGTGCCAGCTCACCGGGGACTCGGACAAACGAGCAGTACTTC. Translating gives CASSPGTRTNEQYF.

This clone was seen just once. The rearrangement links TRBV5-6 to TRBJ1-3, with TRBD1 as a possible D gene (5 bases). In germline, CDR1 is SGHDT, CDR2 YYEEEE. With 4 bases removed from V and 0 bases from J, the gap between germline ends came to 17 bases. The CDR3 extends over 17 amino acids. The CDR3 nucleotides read TGTGCCAGCAGCGGGGGGGGTCAGGCCCGCTCTGGAAACACCATATATTTT. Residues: CASSGGGQARSGNTIYF.

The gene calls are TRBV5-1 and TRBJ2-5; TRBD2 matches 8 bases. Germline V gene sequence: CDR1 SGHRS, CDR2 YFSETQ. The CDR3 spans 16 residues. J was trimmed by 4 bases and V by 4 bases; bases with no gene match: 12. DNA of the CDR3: TGCGCCAGCAGCGCGGTCGGGGGGGCGAGGGGAGAGACCCAGTACTTC. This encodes CASSAVGGARGETQYF.

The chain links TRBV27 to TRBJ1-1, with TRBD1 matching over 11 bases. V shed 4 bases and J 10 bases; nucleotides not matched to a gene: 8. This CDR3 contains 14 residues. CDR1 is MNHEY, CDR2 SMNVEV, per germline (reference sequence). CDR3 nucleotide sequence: TGTGCCAGCAGTTCCGCGGACAGGGGGCGTCGAGCTTTCTTT. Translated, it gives CASSSADRGRRAFF.

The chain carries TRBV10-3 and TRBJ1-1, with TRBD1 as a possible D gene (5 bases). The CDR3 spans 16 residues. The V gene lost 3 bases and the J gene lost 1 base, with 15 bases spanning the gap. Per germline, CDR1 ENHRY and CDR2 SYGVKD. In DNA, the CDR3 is TGTGCCATCAGTGAAGGGGTTCGGGTATCGAACACTGAAGCTTTCTTT. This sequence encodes CAISEGVRVSNTEAFF.

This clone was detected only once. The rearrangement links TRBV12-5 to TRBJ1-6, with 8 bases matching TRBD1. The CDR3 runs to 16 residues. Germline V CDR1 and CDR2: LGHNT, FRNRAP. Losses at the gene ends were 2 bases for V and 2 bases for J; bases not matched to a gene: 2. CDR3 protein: CASGLSTGAYNSPLHF. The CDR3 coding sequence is TGTGCTAGTGGTTTGTCGACAGGGGCCTATAATTCACCCCTCCACTTT.

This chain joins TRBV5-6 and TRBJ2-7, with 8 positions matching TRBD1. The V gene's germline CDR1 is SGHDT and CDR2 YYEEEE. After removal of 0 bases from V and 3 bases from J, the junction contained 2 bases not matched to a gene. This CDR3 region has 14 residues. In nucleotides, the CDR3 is TGTGCCAGCAGCTTGGCTACAGGGGGCTACGAGCAGTACTTC. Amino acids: CASSLATGGYEQYF.

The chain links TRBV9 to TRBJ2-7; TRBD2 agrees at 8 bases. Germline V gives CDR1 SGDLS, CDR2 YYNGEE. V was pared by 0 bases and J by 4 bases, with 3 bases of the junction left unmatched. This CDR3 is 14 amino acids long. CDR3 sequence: CASSVASGGYEQYF. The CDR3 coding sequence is TGTGCCAGCAGCGTAGCAAGCGGGGGATACGAGCAGTACTTC.

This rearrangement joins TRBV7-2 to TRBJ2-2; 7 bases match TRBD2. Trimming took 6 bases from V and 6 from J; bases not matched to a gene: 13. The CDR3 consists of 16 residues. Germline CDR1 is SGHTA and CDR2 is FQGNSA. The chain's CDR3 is CASSPNGGGEPGELFF. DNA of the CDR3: TGTGCCAGCAGTCCAAACGGTGGGGGGGAACCCGGGGAGCTGTTTTTT. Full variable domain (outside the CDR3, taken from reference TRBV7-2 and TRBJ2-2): GAGVSQSPSNKVTEKGKDVELRCDPISGHTALYWYRQSLGQGLEFLIYFQGNSAPDKSGLPSDRFSAERTGGSVSTLTIQRTQQEDSAVYLCASSPNGGGEPGELFFGEGSRLTVL.

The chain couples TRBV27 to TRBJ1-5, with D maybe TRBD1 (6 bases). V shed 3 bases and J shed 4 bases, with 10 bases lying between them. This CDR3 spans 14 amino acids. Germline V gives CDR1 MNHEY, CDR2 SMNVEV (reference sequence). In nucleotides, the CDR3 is TGTGCCAGCAGTTTCTCGGACAGTAATCAGCCCCAGCATTTT. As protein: CASSFSDSNQPQHF.

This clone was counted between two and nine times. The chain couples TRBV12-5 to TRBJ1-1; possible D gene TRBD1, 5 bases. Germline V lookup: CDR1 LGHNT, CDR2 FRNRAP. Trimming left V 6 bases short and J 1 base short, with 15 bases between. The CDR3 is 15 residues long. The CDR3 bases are TGTGCTAGTGGCCCCAGGGTGTGGGGGAACACTGAAGCTTTCTTT. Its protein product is CASGPRVWGNTEAFF.

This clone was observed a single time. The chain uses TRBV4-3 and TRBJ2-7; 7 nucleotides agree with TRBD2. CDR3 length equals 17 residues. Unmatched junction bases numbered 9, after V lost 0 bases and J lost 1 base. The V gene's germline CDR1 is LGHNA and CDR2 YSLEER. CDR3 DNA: TGCGCCAGCAGCCAAGAGTTGGGAAGGCGGGAGTCCTACGAGCAGTACTTC. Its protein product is CASSQELGRRESYEQYF.

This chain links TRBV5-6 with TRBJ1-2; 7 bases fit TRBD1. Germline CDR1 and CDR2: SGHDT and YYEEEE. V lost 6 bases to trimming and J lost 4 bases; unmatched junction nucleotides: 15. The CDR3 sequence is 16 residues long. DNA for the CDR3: TGTGCCAGCACCCAGAGACCGAGACAGGGAGGCTATGGCTACACCTTC. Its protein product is CASTQRPRQGGYGYTF.

CDR3 sequence (DNA): TGTGCCAGCTCACCCAACCGGGGGTTTGTGGAGCAGTACTTC. Translation: CASSPNRGFVEQYF. The chain couples TRBV18 to TRBJ2-7; tentatively, D is TRBD2 (6 bases). Trimming removed 3 bases from V and 7 bases from J, with 16 bases in between. Germline V lookup: CDR1 KGHSH, CDR2 LQKENI. The CDR3 is 14 residues long.

DNA for the CDR3: TGTGCCAGCAGCGTACACCCGGGACTAGCGGGCCGCACAGATACGCAGTATTTT. Its protein is CASSVHPGLAGRTDTQYF. V is TRBV9 and J is TRBJ2-3; 12 bases line up with TRBD2. Losses at the gene ends were 1 base for V and 1 base for J; bases not matched to a gene: 7. Germline CDR1 is SGDLS and CDR2 is YYNGEE. This CDR3 is built from 18 residues. Full variable domain (remainder filled in from reference TRBV9 and TRBJ2-3): DSGVTQTPKHLITATGQRVTLRCSPRSGDLSVYWYQQSLDQGLQFLIQYYNGEERAKGNILERFSAQQFPDLHSELNLSSLELGDSALYFCASSVHPGLAGRTDTQYFGPGTRLTVL.

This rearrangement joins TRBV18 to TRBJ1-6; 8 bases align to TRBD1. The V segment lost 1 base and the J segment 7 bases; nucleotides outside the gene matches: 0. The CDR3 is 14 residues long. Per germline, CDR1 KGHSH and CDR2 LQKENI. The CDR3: CASSPRQGNSPLHF. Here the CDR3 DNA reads TGTGCCAGCTCACCACGACAGGGGAATTCACCCCTCCACTTT.

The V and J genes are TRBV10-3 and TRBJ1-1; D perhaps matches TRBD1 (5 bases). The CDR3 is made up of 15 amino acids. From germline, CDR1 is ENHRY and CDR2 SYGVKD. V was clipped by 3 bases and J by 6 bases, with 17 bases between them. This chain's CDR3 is CAISEQAGAISEAFF. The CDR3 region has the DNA TGTGCCATCAGTGAACAGGCTGGAGCCATATCTGAAGCTTTCTTT.

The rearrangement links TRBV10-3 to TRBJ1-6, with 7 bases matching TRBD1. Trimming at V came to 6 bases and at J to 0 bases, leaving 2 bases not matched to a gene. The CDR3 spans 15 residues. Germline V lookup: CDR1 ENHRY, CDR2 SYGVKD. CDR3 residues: CAIRTGSSYNSPLHF. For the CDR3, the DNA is TGTGCCATCAGGACAGGGAGCTCCTATAATTCACCCCTCCACTTT.

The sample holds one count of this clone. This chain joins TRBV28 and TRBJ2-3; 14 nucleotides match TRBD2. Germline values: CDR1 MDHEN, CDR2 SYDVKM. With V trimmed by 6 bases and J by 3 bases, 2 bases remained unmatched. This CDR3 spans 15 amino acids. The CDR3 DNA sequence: TGTGCCAGCAGGGGGACTAGCGGGGGAACAGATACGCAGTATTTT. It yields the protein CASRGTSGGTDTQYF.

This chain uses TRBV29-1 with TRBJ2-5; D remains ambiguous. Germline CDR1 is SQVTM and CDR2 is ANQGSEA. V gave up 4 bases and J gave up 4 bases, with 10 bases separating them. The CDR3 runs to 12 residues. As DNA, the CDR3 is TGCAGCGTTGGACTCACGCGAGAGACCCAGTACTTC. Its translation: CSVGLTRETQYF.

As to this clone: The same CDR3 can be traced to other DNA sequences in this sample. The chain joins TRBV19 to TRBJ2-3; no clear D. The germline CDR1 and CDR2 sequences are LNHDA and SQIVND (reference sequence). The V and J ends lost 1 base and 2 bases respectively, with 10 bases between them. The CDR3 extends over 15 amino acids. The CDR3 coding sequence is TGTGCCAGTAGTATAGGAAACAGTCACACAGATACGCAGTATTTT. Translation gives CASSIGNSHTDTQYF.

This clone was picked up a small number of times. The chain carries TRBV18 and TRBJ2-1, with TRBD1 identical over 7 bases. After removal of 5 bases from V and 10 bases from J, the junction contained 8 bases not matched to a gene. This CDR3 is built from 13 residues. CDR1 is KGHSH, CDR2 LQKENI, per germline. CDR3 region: CASSTTTGDEQFF. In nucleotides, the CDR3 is TGTGCCAGCTCAACAACCACAGGGGACGAGCAGTTCTTC. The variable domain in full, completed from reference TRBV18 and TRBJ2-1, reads NAGVMQNPRHLVRRRGQEARLRCSPMKGHSHVYWYRQLPEEGLKFMVYLQKENIIDESGMPKERFSAEFPKEGPSILRIQQVVRGDSAAYFCASSTTTGDEQFFGPGTRLTVL.

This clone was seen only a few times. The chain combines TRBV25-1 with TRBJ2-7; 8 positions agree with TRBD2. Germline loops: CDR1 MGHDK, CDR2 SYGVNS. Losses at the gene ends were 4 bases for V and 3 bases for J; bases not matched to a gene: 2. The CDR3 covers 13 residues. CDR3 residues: CASSGAGDYEQYF. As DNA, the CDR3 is TGTGCCAGCAGTGGAGCGGGAGACTACGAGCAGTACTTC.

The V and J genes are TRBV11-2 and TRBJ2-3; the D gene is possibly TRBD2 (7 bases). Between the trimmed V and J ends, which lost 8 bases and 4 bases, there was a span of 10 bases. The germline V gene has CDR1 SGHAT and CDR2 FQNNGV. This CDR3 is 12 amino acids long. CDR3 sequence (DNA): TGTGCCAGCGGGGGGGGCTCAGATACGCAGTATTTT. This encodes CASGGGSDTQYF. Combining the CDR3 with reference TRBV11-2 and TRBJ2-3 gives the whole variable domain EAGVAQSPRYKIIEKRQSVAFWCNPISGHATLYWYQQILGQGPKLLIQFQNNGVVDDSQLPKDRFSAERLKGVDSTLKIQPAKLEDSAVYLCASGGGSDTQYFGPGTRLTVL.

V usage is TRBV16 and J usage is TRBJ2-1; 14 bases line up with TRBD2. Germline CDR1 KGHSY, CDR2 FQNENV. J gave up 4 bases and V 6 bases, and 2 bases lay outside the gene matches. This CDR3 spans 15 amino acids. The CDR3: CASSRTSGGYNEQFF. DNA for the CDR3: TGTGCCAGCAGTCGGACTAGCGGGGGGTACAATGAGCAGTTCTTC.

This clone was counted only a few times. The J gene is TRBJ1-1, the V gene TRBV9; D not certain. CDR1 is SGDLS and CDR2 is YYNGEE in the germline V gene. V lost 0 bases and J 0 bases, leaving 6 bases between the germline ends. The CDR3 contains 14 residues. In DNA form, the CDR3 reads TGTGCCAGCAGCGTAGATGTAGTGAACACTGAAGCTTTCTTT. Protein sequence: CASSVDVVNTEAFF.

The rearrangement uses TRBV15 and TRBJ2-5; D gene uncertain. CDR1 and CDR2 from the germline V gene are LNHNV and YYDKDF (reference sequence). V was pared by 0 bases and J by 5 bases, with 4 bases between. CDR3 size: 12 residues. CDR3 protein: CATSRESETQYF. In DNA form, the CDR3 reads TGTGCCACCAGCAGAGAATCGGAGACCCAGTACTTC.

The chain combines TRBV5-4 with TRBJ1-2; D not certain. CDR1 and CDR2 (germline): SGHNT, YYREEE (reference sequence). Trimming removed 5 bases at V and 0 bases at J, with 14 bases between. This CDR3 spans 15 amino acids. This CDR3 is CASRQNPTPNYGYTF. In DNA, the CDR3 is TGTGCCAGCAGACAGAACCCGACACCTAACTATGGCTACACCTTC.

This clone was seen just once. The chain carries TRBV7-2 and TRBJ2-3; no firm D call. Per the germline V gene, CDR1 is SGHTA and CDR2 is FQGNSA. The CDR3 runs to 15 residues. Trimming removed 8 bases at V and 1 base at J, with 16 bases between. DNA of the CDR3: TGTGCCAGCGGAAGGCTGGGTCAGGGCACAGATACGCAGTATTTT. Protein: CASGRLGQGTDTQYF.

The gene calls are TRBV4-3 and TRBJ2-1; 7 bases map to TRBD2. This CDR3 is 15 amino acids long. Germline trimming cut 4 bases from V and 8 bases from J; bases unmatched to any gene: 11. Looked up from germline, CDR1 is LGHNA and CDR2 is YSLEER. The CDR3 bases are TGCGCCAGCAGCCCCCTGGCGGGAGAAAACGATGAGCAGTTCTTC. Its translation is CASSPLAGENDEQFF.

DNA for the CDR3: TGTGCCAGCAGCTTAGCAGGGACAGGGTACTATGGCTACACCTTC. Protein sequence: CASSLAGTGYYGYTF. The rearrangement links TRBV7-8 to TRBJ1-2, with 9 bases aligning to TRBD1. Trimming removed 0 bases from V and 3 bases from J; junction bases left unmatched: 2. CDR1 SGHVS and CDR2 FQNEAQ come from the germline V gene. The CDR3 totals 15 residues.